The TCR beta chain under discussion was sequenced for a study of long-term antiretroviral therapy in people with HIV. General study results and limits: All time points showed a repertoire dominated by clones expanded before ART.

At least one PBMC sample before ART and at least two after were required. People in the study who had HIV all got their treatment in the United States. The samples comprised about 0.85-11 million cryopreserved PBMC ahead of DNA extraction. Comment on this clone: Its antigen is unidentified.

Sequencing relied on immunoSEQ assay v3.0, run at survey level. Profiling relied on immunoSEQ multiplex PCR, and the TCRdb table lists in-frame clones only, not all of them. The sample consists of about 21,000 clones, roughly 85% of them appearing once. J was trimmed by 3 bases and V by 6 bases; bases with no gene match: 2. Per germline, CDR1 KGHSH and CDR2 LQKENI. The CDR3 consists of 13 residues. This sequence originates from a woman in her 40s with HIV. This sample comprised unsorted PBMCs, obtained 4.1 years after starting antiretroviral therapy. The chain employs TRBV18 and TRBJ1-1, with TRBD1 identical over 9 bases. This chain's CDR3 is CASSRTGDTEAFF. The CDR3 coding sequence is TGTGCCAGCTCCCGGACAGGGGACACTGAAGCTTTCTTT. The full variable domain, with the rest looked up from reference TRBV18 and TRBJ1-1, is NAGVMQNPRHLVRRRGQEARLRCSPMKGHSHVYWYRQLPEEGLKFMVYLQKENIIDESGMPKERFSAEFPKEGPSILRIQQVVRGDSAAYFCASSRTGDTEAFFGQGTRLTVV.